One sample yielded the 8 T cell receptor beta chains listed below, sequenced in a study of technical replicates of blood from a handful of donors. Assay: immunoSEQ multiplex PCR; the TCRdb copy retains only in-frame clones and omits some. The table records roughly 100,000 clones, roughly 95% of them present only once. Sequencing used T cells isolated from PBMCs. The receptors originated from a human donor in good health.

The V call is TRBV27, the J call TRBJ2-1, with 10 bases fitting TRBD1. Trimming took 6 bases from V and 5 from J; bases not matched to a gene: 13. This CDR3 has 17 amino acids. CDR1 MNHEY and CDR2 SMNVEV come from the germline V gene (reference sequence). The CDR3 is CASRPDRGLVDNNEQFF. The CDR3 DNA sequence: TGTGCCAGCAGACCTGACAGGGGGCTCGTCGACAACAATGAGCAGTTCTTC.

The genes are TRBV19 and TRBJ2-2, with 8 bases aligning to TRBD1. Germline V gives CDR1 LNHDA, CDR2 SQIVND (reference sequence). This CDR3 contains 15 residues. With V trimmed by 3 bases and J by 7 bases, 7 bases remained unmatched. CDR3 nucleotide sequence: TGTGCCAGTAGTATCTCAGGGGGCTTGTTCGGGGAGCTGTTTTTT. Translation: CASSISGGLFGELFF.

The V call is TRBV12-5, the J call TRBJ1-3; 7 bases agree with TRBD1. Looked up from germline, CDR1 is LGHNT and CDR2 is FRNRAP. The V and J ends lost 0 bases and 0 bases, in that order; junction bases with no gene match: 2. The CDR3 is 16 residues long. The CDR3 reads CASGLVQGISGNTIYF. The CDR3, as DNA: TGTGCTAGTGGTTTGGTACAGGGGATCTCTGGAAACACCATATATTTT.

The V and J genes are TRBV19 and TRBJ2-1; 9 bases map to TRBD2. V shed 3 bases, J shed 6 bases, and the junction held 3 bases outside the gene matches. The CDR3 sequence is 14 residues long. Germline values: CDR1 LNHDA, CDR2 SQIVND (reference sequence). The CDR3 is CASSMREGLNEQFF. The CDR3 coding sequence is TGTGCCAGTAGTATGCGGGAGGGCCTCAATGAGCAGTTCTTC. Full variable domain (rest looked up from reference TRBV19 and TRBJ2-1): DGGITQSPKYLFRKEGQNVTLSCEQNLNHDAMYWYRQDPGQGLRLIYYSQIVNDFQKGDIAEGYSVSREKKESFPLTVTSAQKNPTAFYLCASSMREGLNEQFFGPGTRLTVL.

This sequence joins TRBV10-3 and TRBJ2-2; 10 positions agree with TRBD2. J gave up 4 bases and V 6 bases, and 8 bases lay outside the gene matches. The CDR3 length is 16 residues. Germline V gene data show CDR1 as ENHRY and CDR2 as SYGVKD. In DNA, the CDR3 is TGTGCCATCAGCTCCTGGCTAGCGGGAGCCACCGGGGAGCTGTTTTTT. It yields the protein CAISSWLAGATGELFF.

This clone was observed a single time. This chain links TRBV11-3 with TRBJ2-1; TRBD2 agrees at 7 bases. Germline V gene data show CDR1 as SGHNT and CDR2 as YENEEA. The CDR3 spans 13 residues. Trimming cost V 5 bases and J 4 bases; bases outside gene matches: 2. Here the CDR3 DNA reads TGTGCCAGCAGCCCGGGACTATACAATGAGCAGTTCTTC. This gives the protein CASSPGLYNEQFF.

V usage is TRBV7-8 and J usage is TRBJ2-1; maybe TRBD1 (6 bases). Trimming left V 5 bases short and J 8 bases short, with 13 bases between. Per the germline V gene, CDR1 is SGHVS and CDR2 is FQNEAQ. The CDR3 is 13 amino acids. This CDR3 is CASSGQLGYEQFF. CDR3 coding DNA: TGTGCCAGCAGCGGACAGTTGGGTTATGAGCAGTTCTTC.

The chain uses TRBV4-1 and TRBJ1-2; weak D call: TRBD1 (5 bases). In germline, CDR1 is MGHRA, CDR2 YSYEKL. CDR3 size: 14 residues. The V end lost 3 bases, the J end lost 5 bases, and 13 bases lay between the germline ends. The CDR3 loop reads CASSHRQTKYGYTF. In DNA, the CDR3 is TGCGCCAGCAGCCACAGACAGACCAAGTATGGCTACACCTTC.